The 26 T cell receptor beta chains below were found in one sample sequenced in a study of CD8+CD57+ T cells in acquired aplastic anemia. In patients chosen for sequencing, flow cytometry had shown CD8+CD57+ cell expansion. Genomic DNA served as template for TCR beta VDJ and CDR3 profiling. TCRdb redid the calling of the reads with MiXCR, one entry per CDR3 protein. There are 260,000 or so distinct CDR3 sequences in the sample; less than 85% occur only once, and roughly two fifths lies in the top ten. Sequenced input: sorted CD4+, CD8+, or CD8+CD57+ T cells (not recorded which) from PBMCs. These receptors came from a human donor with aplastic anemia.

This sequence joins TRBV9 and TRBJ1-5; no clear D gene. The CDR3 consists of 16 residues. V shed 4 bases and J shed 1 base, with 15 bases lying between them. CDR1 and CDR2 from the germline V gene are SGDLS and YYNGEE. The CDR3, as DNA: TGTGCCAGCAGCTTCGGGATTTCATGGAGCAATCAGCCCCAGCATTTT. Translating gives CASSFGISWSNQPQHF.

Concerning this clonotype: In this CDR3 the conserved last residue, phenylalanine or tryptophan, is missing, so a read error is likely. The limits of the CDR3 on the DNA are not certain, so only TCRdb's listed CDR3 is given. Here the CDR3 reads CASSHAGSYGANV. The chain links TRBV7-9 to TRBJ1-5. Termini included, the CDR3 measures 13 amino acids. Germline CDR1 SEHNR, CDR2 FQNEAQ (reference sequence).

The rearrangement uses TRBV20-1 and TRBJ1-1; tentative D call: TRBD1 (6 bases). The CDR3 runs to 12 residues. Trimming cost V 3 bases and J 12 bases, with 17 bases left between them. CDR1 and CDR2 (germline): DFQATT, SNEGSKA (reference sequence). The CDR3 DNA reads as TGCAGTGCTAGGGCAGGGGCCAAGCAATCTTTCTTT. This encodes CSARAGAKQSFF.

This clonotype was found once. The V gene is TRBV5-4, the J gene TRBJ2-1; TRBD2 aligns across 9 bases. CDR1 is SGHNT and CDR2 is YYREEE in the germline V gene (reference sequence). The V and J ends lost 2 bases and 1 base, in that order; junction bases with no gene match: 7. CDR3 size: 17 residues. CDR3 loop: CASSFAGGRGSYNEQFF. CDR3 in DNA: TGTGCCAGCAGCTTTGCTGGCGGGAGGGGGTCCTACAATGAGCAGTTCTTC. Filled out from reference TRBV5-4 and TRBJ2-1, the complete variable domain reads ETGVTQSPTHLIKTRGQQVTLRCSSQSGHNTVSWYQQALGQGPQFIFQYYREEENGRGNFPPRFSGLQFPNYSSELNVNALELDDSALYLCASSFAGGRGSYNEQFFGPGTRLTVL.

The chain uses TRBV7-8 and TRBJ1-2, with a possible D match to TRBD1 (5 bases). Germline-derived CDR1 and CDR2 are SGHVS and FQNEAQ. The germline V and J ends were trimmed by 1 base and 10 bases, with 19 bases remaining between them. CDR3 size: 15 residues. The CDR3 loop is CASSLGRGSNSHYTF. CDR3 nucleotide sequence: TGTGCCAGCAGCTTAGGACGGGGCTCAAACTCTCACTACACCTTC. The full variable domain, completed using reference TRBV7-8 and TRBJ1-2, is GAGVSQSPRYKVAKRGQDVALRCDPISGHVSLFWYQQALGQGPEFLTYFQNEAQLDKSGLPSDRFFAERPEGSVSTLKIQRTQQEDSAVYLCASSLGRGSNSHYTFGSGTRLTVV.

This chain uses TRBV5-1 with TRBJ1-2; D is perhaps TRBD1 (6 bases). Germline CDR1 is SGHRS and CDR2 is YFSETQ. The CDR3 contains 16 residues. The V end was cut by 4 bases, the J end by 4 bases, with 20 bases between. In DNA, the CDR3 is TGCGCCAGCAGCCCACTCCAAGGGCAGGGGCTCTATGGCTACACCTTC. Its translation is CASSPLQGQGLYGYTF.

The chain combines TRBV20-1 with TRBJ1-3; D remains unclear. CDR3 length equals 11 residues. The V end lost 3 bases, the J end lost 8 bases, and 8 bases lay between the germline ends. In germline, CDR1 is DFQATT, CDR2 SNEGSKA (reference sequence). Here the CDR3 reads CSASTRYTIYF. CDR3 nucleotide sequence: TGCAGTGCTAGTACTAGGTACACCATATATTTT.

This chain uses TRBV5-1 with TRBJ2-7; TRBD2 matches 7 bases. Germline V gives CDR1 SGHRS, CDR2 YFSETQ. This CDR3 has 13 amino acids. V lost 0 bases to trimming and J lost 3 bases; unmatched junction nucleotides: 0. CDR3 amino acids: CASSLGDYYEQYF. The CDR3 DNA follows: TGCGCCAGCAGCTTGGGGGACTACTACGAGCAGTACTTC. The full variable domain, completed using reference TRBV5-1 and TRBJ2-7, is KAGVTQTPRYLIKTRGQQVTLSCSPISGHRSVSWYQQTPGQGLQFLFEYFSETQRNKGNFPGRFSGRQFSNSRSEMNVSTLELGDSALYLCASSLGDYYEQYFGPGTRLTVT.

This clonotype was seen more than once but under ten times. This may come from a read error, since a much larger clone is one base off. The chain recombines TRBV11-3 with TRBJ2-7; D perhaps matches TRBD1 (5 bases). This CDR3 has 14 residues. CDR1 is SGHNT and CDR2 is YENEEA in the germline V gene. Trimming took off 0 bases at V and 2 bases at J, with 8 bases between the two ends. The CDR3 DNA reads TGTGCCAGCAGCTTAGATCTGACAGCCTACGAGCAGTACGTC. It encodes CASSLDLTAYEQYV.

V gene TRBV9 combines with J gene TRBJ2-6; D remains ambiguous. Trimming pared 0 bases from V and 10 bases from J, leaving 20 bases between. In germline, CDR1 is SGDLS, CDR2 YYNGEE. The CDR3 extends over 17 amino acids. CDR3: CASSVGSDTQYFNVLTF. The CDR3 DNA reads TGTGCCAGCAGCGTAGGGTCAGATACGCAGTATTTTAACGTCCTGACTTTC.

This sequence joins TRBV6-1 and TRBJ1-5; D unclear. The V gene's germline CDR1 is MNHNS and CDR2 SASEGT. This CDR3 is 12 amino acids long. V dropped 8 bases and J dropped 7 bases, with 12 bases sitting between them. Here the CDR3 reads CASASPNQPQHF. The CDR3 DNA reads as TGTGCCAGCGCCAGCCCCAACCAGCCCCAGCATTTT.

V gene TRBV11-3 combines with J gene TRBJ2-7; TRBD2 might be the D (5 bases). The germline gives CDR1 SGHNT, CDR2 YENEEA. The germline V and J ends were trimmed by 0 bases and 3 bases, with 21 bases remaining between them. The CDR3 runs 18 residues. In nucleotides, the CDR3 is TGTGCCAGCAGCTTAGATCTGACTGGGTCTGGAGCGGACTACGAGCAGTACTTC. This translates into CASSLDLTGSGADYEQYF.

This clonotype was seen once. The rearrangement links TRBV12-3 or TRBV12-4 to TRBJ2-5; D not certain. Trimming cost V 6 bases and J 4 bases, with 12 bases left between them. This CDR3 region has 13 residues. CDR3 sequence: CASRYRLPETQYF. The DNA of the CDR3 is TGTGCCAGCAGATACCGACTGCCAGAGACCCAGTACTTC.

This clonotype was seen just once. The CDR3 nucleotides read TGTGCCAGTCAACGTGGGAACACAGATACGCAGTATTTT. Its translation: CASQRGNTDTQYF. The J gene is TRBJ2-3, the V gene TRBV11-3, with D unclear. The CDR3 has 13 amino acids. Looked up from germline, CDR1 is SGHNT and CDR2 is YENEEA. Between the trimmed V and J ends, which lost 9 bases and 2 bases, there was a span of 12 bases. Variable domain in full (rest from reference TRBV11-3 and TRBJ2-3): EAGVVQSPRYKIIEKKQPVAFWCNPISGHNTLYWYLQNLGQGPELLIRYENEEAVDDSQLPKDRFSAERLKGVDSTLKIQPAELGDSAVYLCASQRGNTDTQYFGPGTRLTVL.

Turning to this clonotype: One junction end does not reproduce the germline sequence, and a read error may be involved. The chain employs TRBV19 and TRBJ2-1; weak D call: TRBD2 (6 bases). CDR1 and CDR2 (germline): LNHDA, SQIVND (reference sequence). The CDR3 consists of 13 residues. The CDR3, as DNA: TGCAGTGTTGTTAGCGGAGAGTACGATGAGCAGTTCTTC. It specifies CSVVSGEYDEQFF.

The J gene is TRBJ2-1, the V gene TRBV20-1; TRBD1 agrees at 7 bases. V lost 4 bases, J lost 0 bases, and 3 bases stayed unmatched. The germline CDR1 and CDR2 sequences are DFQATT and SNEGSKA (reference sequence). The CDR3 consists of 14 residues. The chain's CDR3 is CSATGDSSYNEQFF. In nucleotides, the CDR3 is TGCAGTGCTACCGGGGACAGCTCCTACAATGAGCAGTTCTTC.

This clonotype was found once. The chain employs TRBV2 and TRBJ2-1; 10 bases line up with TRBD2. Germline CDR1 reads SNHLY; CDR2 reads FYNNEI. This CDR3 is built from 15 residues. The ends lost 7 bases at V and 8 bases at J; junction bases unmatched: 11. The CDR3 sequence: CASKHLSGGRDEQFF. For the CDR3, the DNA is TGTGCCAGCAAACACCTTAGCGGGGGGAGGGATGAGCAGTTCTTC.

The chain employs TRBV7-9 and TRBJ1-2; TRBD1 agrees at 8 bases. V dropped 6 bases and J dropped 12; count of bases not matched to a gene: 18. Germline-derived CDR1 and CDR2 are SEHNR and FQNEAQ (reference sequence). The CDR3 sequence is 15 residues long. CDR3 sequence: CASRTNRGNSPLHTF. CDR3 DNA sequence: TGTGCCAGCAGGACCAACAGGGGGAATTCACCCCTCCACACCTTC.

The chain couples TRBV9 to TRBJ2-7; D not certain. Trimming stripped 4 bases from V and 1 base from J, with 24 bases between. Looked up from germline, CDR1 is SGDLS and CDR2 is YYNGEE. The CDR3 runs to 18 residues. Here the CDR3 reads CASSFGSDTQYLSYEQYV. The CDR3 DNA is TGTGCCAGCAGCTTTGGGTCAGATACGCAGTATCTTTCCTACGAGCAGTACGTC.

The genes are TRBV19 and TRBJ2-3; TRBD1 or TRBD2 may be the D gene (7 bases each). The assigned J gene may be wrong: the sequence end matches TRBJ2-7 better. CDR1 is LNHDA, CDR2 SQIVND, per germline (reference sequence). This CDR3 is built from 14 residues. CDR3 in DNA: TGTGCCAGTAGCATGGGGAGGGGGCTAGGTAAGCAGTACTTC. This translates into CASSMGRGLGKQYF.

This clonotype has more than one count but fewer than ten. The rearrangement joins TRBV7-6 to TRBJ2-3; D is uncertain. CDR3 length equals 14 residues. Trimming pared 6 bases from V and 9 bases from J, leaving 19 bases between. The V gene's germline CDR1 is SGHVS and CDR2 FNYEAQ. CDR3 nucleotides: TGTGCCAGCAGTTCAGCGAGAGGTCATTCAACGCAGTATTTT. Translated: CASSSARGHSTQYF.

The chain joins TRBV2 to TRBJ1-6; 7 nucleotides agree with TRBD1. Germline trimming cut 6 bases from V and 10 bases from J; bases unmatched to any gene: 12. Per the germline V gene, CDR1 is SNHLY and CDR2 is FYNNEI. The CDR3 extends over 15 amino acids. The CDR3 nucleotides are TGTGCCAGCAGGGCGGGACAGACGGTAACCTCACCCCTCCACTTT. Protein sequence: CASRAGQTVTSPLHF.

This clonotype occurred once. Its ends do not fully match the called genes, so a read error is possible. V is TRBV7-9 and J is TRBJ2-3, with D perhaps assigned TRBD1 or TRBD2 (6 bases each). Per germline, CDR1 SEHNR and CDR2 FQNEAQ (reference sequence). This CDR3 has 14 amino acids. CDR3 DNA sequence: TGTGCCAGCAGCCTTGCGGGACACACCGAAGCGCAGTTTTTT. Its translation is CASSLAGHTEAQFF.

The CDR3 region is CASSRGPGTANTEAFF. Here the CDR3 DNA reads TGCGCCAGCAGCCGAGGGCCCGGGACAGCGAACACTGAAGCTTTCTTT. The genes are TRBV4-1 and TRBJ1-1, with 7 nucleotides matching TRBD1. Trimming took 4 bases from V and 1 from J; bases not matched to a gene: 9. Germline V gene sequence: CDR1 MGHRA, CDR2 YSYEKL. CDR3 length: 16 residues.

Note on this clonotype: The missing conserved phenylalanine or tryptophan at the end of this CDR3 makes a read error likely. The DNA is omitted, as the CDR3 cannot be located on it reliably, and the CDR3 follows TCRdb's listing. CDR3 sequence reads: CASSFPGSYGANV. J is TRBJ2-3 and V is TRBV7-9; the table's D call TRBD2 went unverified against the DNA. Including both end residues, the CDR3 is 13 amino acids long. Per germline, CDR1 SEHNR and CDR2 FQNEAQ (reference sequence).

V gene TRBV7-3 combines with J gene TRBJ2-3; the match to TRBD2 covers 10 bases. The V segment lost 2 bases and the J segment 11 bases; nucleotides outside the gene matches: 10. This CDR3 contains 15 residues. Germline CDR1 reads SGHTA; CDR2 reads FQGTGA. Written as DNA, the CDR3 is TGTGCCAGCAGCTTATGGCTAGCGGGGGCAAATGAGCAGTATTTT. Its translation is CASSLWLAGANEQYF.